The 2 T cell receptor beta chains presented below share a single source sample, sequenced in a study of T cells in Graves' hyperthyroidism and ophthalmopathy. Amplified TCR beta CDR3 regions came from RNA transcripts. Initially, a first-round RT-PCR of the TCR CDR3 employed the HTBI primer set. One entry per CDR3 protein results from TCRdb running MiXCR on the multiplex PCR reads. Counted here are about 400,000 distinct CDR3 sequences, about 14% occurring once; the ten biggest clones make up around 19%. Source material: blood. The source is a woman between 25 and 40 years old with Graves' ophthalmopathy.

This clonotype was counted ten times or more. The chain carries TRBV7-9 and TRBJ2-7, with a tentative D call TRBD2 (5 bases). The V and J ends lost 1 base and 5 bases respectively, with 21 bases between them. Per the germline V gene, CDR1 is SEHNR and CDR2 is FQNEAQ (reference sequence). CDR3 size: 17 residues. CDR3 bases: TGTGCCAGCAGCTTAGTGGGAGCCGGGCAAATTTATGACGAGCAGTACTTC. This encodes CASSLVGAGQIYDEQYF.

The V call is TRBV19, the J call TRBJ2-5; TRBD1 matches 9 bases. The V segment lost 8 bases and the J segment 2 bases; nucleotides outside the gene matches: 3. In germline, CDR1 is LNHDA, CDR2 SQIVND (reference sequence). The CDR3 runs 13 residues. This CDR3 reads CASGQGRQETQYF. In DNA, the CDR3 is TGTGCCAGTGGACAGGGGCGGCAAGAGACCCAGTACTTC.